The clone carrying this TCR beta chain appeared a few times. Its antigen remains unknown. This sample stems from a study of STAT3 mutations in large granular lymphocyte leukemia. Study-wide context: Roughly half the longitudinally sequenced T-LGLL patients had canonical STAT3 mutations. Study results and limitations: Sampling intervals varied between patients and samples. At least one immunodominant TCR beta clonotype appeared in every T-cell large granular lymphocyte leukemia patient. In several patients, dominant TCR clone burden exceeded STAT3 mutant burden.

TCRdb's table, derived via immunoSEQ multiplex PCR, lists solely in-frame clones and lacks some. Of 5,000 or so clones in the sample, about 71% are singletons; the top ten hold 40% to 55%. Per germline, CDR1 ENHRY and CDR2 SYGVKD. V lost 2 bases and J 5 bases, leaving 7 bases between the germline ends. This CDR3 comprises 13 residues. The TCR comes from a human donor with T large granular lymphocyte leukemia. Some clones in this sample may be carry-over from other donors' samples. J is TRBJ2-1 and V is TRBV10-3; no firm D call. The specimen sequenced was PBMCs. The CDR3 here is CAISEKVNNEQFF. CDR3 sequence (DNA): TGTGCCATCAGTGAGAAGGTAAACAATGAGCAGTTCTTC.